A single sample gave rise to the 2 T cell receptor beta chains below, sequenced in a study of identical twins. From the 5' RACE reads, TCRdb called clonotypes with MiXCR, one entry per CDR3 protein. The sample records about 890,000 distinct CDR3 sequences, approximately 13% being singletons. In addition, the sample was reused for a study of yellow fever vaccine responses in identical twins.

The specimen was PBMCs. The receptors shown here come from a woman aged 18-29 years in good health.

The chain joins TRBV5-1 to TRBJ2-1; no definite D call. V lost 4 bases, J lost 5 bases, and 7 bases lay in between. The CDR3 contains 12 residues. From germline, CDR1 is SGHRS and CDR2 YFSETQ. The CDR3 DNA is TGCGCCAGCAGCGTAAGGGACAATGAGCAGTTCTTC. Translation gives CASSVRDNEQFF.

J is TRBJ2-1 and V is TRBV5-1, with 7 bases identical to TRBD1. J lost 5 bases, V lost 5 bases, and 10 bases had no gene match. There are 15 residues in the CDR3. Germline assignment: CDR1 SGHRS and CDR2 YFSETQ. As DNA, the CDR3 is TGCGCCAGCAGGATTACAGGGGTTAGGAACAATGAGCAGTTCTTC. Translating it yields CASRITGVRNNEQFF.